At least ten counts were recorded for the clone carrying this T cell receptor beta chain. The antigen remains undetermined. From germline, CDR1 is SGHVS and CDR2 FQNEAQ. The CDR3 totals 12 residues. The ends lost 4 bases at V and 4 bases at J; junction bases unmatched: 1. The data were obtained in a study of T cell repertoires in cytomegalovirus infection. Study context: It was recently identified HLA-C-restricted and well-studied HLA-B-restricted CMV epitopes that the study used. Study findings and constraints: Identification of carriers of CMV plus the relevant HLA was achieved through cumulative public TCR beta family frequency. Dominating the ex vivo response were TCR beta clonotypes that were CMV-specific and HLA-C-restricted.

TCRdb fed the reads into MiXCR, producing one record per CDR3 protein. The sample yields about 160,000 distinct CDR3 sequences, less than 25% seen once. Sequenced material: CD8+ T cells from cultured PBMCs, taken from culture after CMV antigen stimulation. The TCR comes from a human donor in good health (CMV status not recorded). Some clones in this sample may be carry-over from other donors' samples. The rearrangement links TRBV7-8 to TRBJ2-7, with 7 bases aligning to TRBD1. The CDR3 region has the DNA TGTGCCAGCAGCTCACAGGGGTACGAGCAGTACTTC. The encoded protein is CASSSQGYEQYF.